Listed below are T cell receptor beta chains from one sample, sequenced in a study of blood T cell repertoires in COVID-19. TCRdb's copy holds only in-frame clones and misses some; the assay was immunoSEQ multiplex PCR. The sample consists of roughly 160,000 clones, roughly 87% of them appearing once. Material: PBMCs or T cells enriched from blood (not recorded which). The receptors were gathered from a man aged 50-59 years who had recovered from COVID-19. Both conserved end residues are part of each CDR3. D genes are given only for firm matches. Size is stated for part of the rows, as once, few or many counts, or as a class when the clone is expanded.

clone_size: once; v_call: TRBV3-1/TRBV3-2; j_call: TRBJ2-3; d_call: .; cdr3_nt: TGTGCCAGCAGCCTCGGACAAAGCACAGATACGCAGTATTTT; cdr3_aa: CASSLGQSTDTQYF
clone_size: once; v_call: TRBV29-1; j_call: TRBJ2-4; d_call: TRBD1; cdr3_nt: TGCAGCGTCCTCACCGGGACAGTAGCCAAAAACATTCAGTACTTC; cdr3_aa: CSVLTGTVAKNIQYF
clone_size: .; v_call: TRBV12-2; j_call: TRBJ2-3; d_call: .; cdr3_nt: TGTGCAAGTCGCTTAATGGGCAGGATCACAGATACGCAGTATTTT; cdr3_aa: CASRLMGRITDTQYF
clone_size: .; v_call: TRBV7-3; j_call: TRBJ1-5; d_call: TRBD1; cdr3_nt: TGTGCCAGCAGCCTCGGGACAGGGGGTGTAAATCAGCCCCAGCATTTT; cdr3_aa: CASSLGTGGVNQPQHF
clone_size: .; v_call: TRBV10-2; j_call: TRBJ2-2; d_call: .; cdr3_nt: TGCGCCAGCAGTGAGTCGACTCTATGGATCGGGGAGCTGTTTTTT; cdr3_aa: CASSESTLWIGELFF
clone_size: .; v_call: TRBV28; j_call: TRBJ2-5; d_call: .; cdr3_nt: TGTGCCAGCAGTCGGGGAAAAGAGACCCAGTACTTC; cdr3_aa: CASSRGKETQYF
clone_size: .; v_call: TRBV4-1; j_call: TRBJ2-5; d_call: .; cdr3_nt: TGCGCCAGCAGCCAAGATTCAAGCAGGGTGGGCGAGACCCAGTACTTC; cdr3_aa: CASSQDSSRVGETQYF
clone_size: .; v_call: TRBV11-3; j_call: TRBJ1-1; d_call: .; cdr3_nt: TGTGCCAGCAGCTTAGGAGGTATTACCGGTGAAGCTTTCTTT; cdr3_aa: CASSLGGITGEAFF
clone_size: .; v_call: TRBV25-1; j_call: TRBJ2-5; d_call: .; cdr3_nt: TGTGCCAGCAGGCAGGCAGGGAAGACCCAGTACTTC; cdr3_aa: CASRQAGKTQYF
clone_size: .; v_call: TRBV7-6; j_call: TRBJ1-1; d_call: .; cdr3_nt: TGTGCCAGCAGGGGGCCGAACACTGAAGCTTTCTTT; cdr3_aa: CASRGPNTEAFF
clone_size: .; v_call: TRBV6-5; j_call: TRBJ2-7; d_call: TRBD1; cdr3_nt: TGTGCCAGCAGGTCGGGACAGGTCTACGAGCAGTACTTC; cdr3_aa: CASRSGQVYEQYF
clone_size: .; v_call: TRBV7-9; j_call: TRBJ2-7; d_call: .; cdr3_nt: TGTGCCAGCAGCTTAATCCCGCGGGAGCAGTACTTC; cdr3_aa: CASSLIPREQYF